Presented here are 15 T cell receptor beta chains from one specimen sequenced in a study of Ad26.COV2.S vaccination and SARS-CoV-2 variants. The table came from immunoSEQ multiplex PCR; TCRdb's copy has only in-frame clones and leaves some out. Here the sample spans 250,000 or so clones, 87% being singletons. The treatment is: around 19 received Ad26.COV2.S at low or high dose, single or two shots; about five received placebo; per-sample allocation not given. It was on day 63 after the first vaccine or placebo injection that samples were taken. The sequencing used peripheral blood, collected in a trial of Ad26.COV2.S vaccine versus placebo. The receptor set was obtained from a person aged 18-60 years who received the Ad26.COV2.S COVID-19 vaccine or a placebo.

The V gene is TRBV12-3 or TRBV12-4, the J gene TRBJ2-5; a possible D gene is TRBD2 (6 bases). The CDR3 runs to 12 residues. V was shortened by 4 bases and J by 6 bases, with 9 bases between the two germline ends. This CDR3 is CASSSGVKTQYF. CDR3 DNA: TGTGCCAGCAGTTCGGGGGTCAAGACCCAGTACTTC.

V usage is TRBV7-9 and J usage is TRBJ2-3; D gene uncertain. Germline V lookup: CDR1 SEHNR, CDR2 FQNEAQ (reference sequence). The CDR3 contains 12 residues. Trimming removed 5 bases from V and 6 bases from J, with 9 bases in between. The CDR3 sequence: CASSQASDTQYF. Here the CDR3 DNA reads TGTGCCAGCAGCCAAGCTTCCGATACGCAGTATTTT.

This rearrangement joins TRBV30 to TRBJ1-5; unclear D gene. V lost 0 bases and J 3 bases, leaving 21 bases between the germline ends. This CDR3 is 18 amino acids long. Per germline, CDR1 GTSNPN and CDR2 SVGIG (reference sequence). CDR3 sequence (DNA): TGTGCCTGGAGTGTAAGTCGGACCTCCGGAGGGCACAATCAGCCCCAGCATTTT. Protein product: CAWSVSRTSGGHNQPQHF. The entire variable domain, with the rest obtained from reference TRBV30 and TRBJ1-5, is as follows: SQTIHQWPATLVQPVGSPLSLECTVEGTSNPNLYWYRQAAGRGLQLLFYSVGIGQISSEVPQNLSASRPQDRQFILSSKKLLLSDSGFYLCAWSVSRTSGGHNQPQHFGDGTRLSIL.

V and J are TRBV11-2 and TRBJ2-3; perhaps TRBD2 as D (5 bases). V was shortened by 1 base and J by 2 bases, with 7 bases between the two germline ends. Looked up from germline, CDR1 is SGHAT and CDR2 is FQNNGV. The CDR3 has 14 amino acids. The CDR3 region has the DNA TGTGCCAGCAGCTTAGCAGCGGCCACAGATACGCAGTATTTT. Protein: CASSLAAATDTQYF.

This chain uses TRBV28 with TRBJ1-6; possibly TRBD1 for D (5 bases). Germline V gene lookup returns CDR1 MDHEN and CDR2 SYDVKM. The CDR3 sequence is 14 residues long. V was trimmed by 2 bases and J by 9 bases, leaving 11 bases between them. CDR3 bases: TGTGCCAGCAGTTTAGGCCAGGGTATTTCACCCCTCCACTTT. This codes for CASSLGQGISPLHF.

V gene TRBV7-9 combines with J gene TRBJ2-7; 12 bases are shared with TRBD1. The V and J ends lost 5 bases and 7 bases, in that order; junction bases with no gene match: 9. This CDR3 contains 15 residues. In germline, CDR1 is SEHNR, CDR2 FQNEAQ (reference sequence). CDR3 nucleotides: TGTGCCAGCAGCCCCTTGGGACAGGGGGCGCTTGAGCAGTACTTC. This sequence encodes CASSPLGQGALEQYF. Together with reference TRBV7-9 and TRBJ2-7, the CDR3 gives the full variable domain: DTGVSQNPRHKITKRGQNVTFRCDPISEHNRLYWYRQTLGQGPEFLTYFQNEAQLEKSRLLSDRFSAERPKGSFSTLEIQRTEQGDSAMYLCASSPLGQGALEQYFGPGTRLTVT.

V gene TRBV25-1 combines with J gene TRBJ1-3; D is perhaps TRBD1 (5 bases). V dropped 3 bases and J dropped 4 bases, with 16 bases sitting between them. Germline V gives CDR1 MGHDK, CDR2 SYGVNS. CDR3 length: 16 residues. The DNA of the CDR3 is TGTGCCAGCAGTGACCTCCAGGGATCCTGGGGAAACACCATATATTTT. Its protein is CASSDLQGSWGNTIYF.

V usage is TRBV6-5 and J usage is TRBJ2-3; weak D call: TRBD1 (6 bases). V was pared by 0 bases and J by 6 bases, with 13 bases between. The germline V gene encodes CDR1 MNHEY and CDR2 SVGAGI. The CDR3 spans 15 residues. The CDR3 region is CASSYSSGAGDTQYF. CDR3 nucleotides: TGTGCCAGCAGTTACTCGTCAGGGGCTGGGGATACGCAGTATTTT.

This sequence joins TRBV27 and TRBJ1-6; D is unclear. Trimming took 3 bases from V and 6 from J, leaving 6 bases between them. From germline, CDR1 is MNHEY and CDR2 SMNVEV (reference sequence). CDR3 size: 13 residues. The CDR3 DNA follows: TGTGCCAGCAGTTTCTTCACTAATTCACCCCTCCACTTT. Its protein is CASSFFTNSPLHF.

This clone has only one observation. This chain links TRBV6-5 with TRBJ1-2; the D is unclear. The length of the CDR3 is 15 residues. V was trimmed by 6 bases and J by 1 base, leaving 15 bases between them. CDR1 is MNHEY and CDR2 is SVGAGI in the germline V gene. This chain's CDR3 is CASRKNLPINYGYTF. CDR3 sequence (DNA): TGTGCCAGCAGAAAAAACCTCCCAATTAACTATGGCTACACCTTC.

V usage is TRBV5-8 and J usage is TRBJ2-7; 8 bases agree with TRBD2. Germline loops: CDR1 SGHTS, CDR2 YDEGEE. This CDR3 has 15 amino acids. The ends lost 4 bases at V and 0 bases at J; junction bases unmatched: 6. The CDR3 region has the DNA TGTGCCAGCAGCCGGGGGGGCGGGGTCTCCTACGAGCAGTACTTC. It specifies CASSRGGGVSYEQYF.

This clone was detected only a few times. J is TRBJ2-7 and V is TRBV2; D might be TRBD1 (6 bases). CDR3 length equals 14 residues. V was clipped by 10 bases and J by 1 base, with 17 bases between them. Germline V gives CDR1 SNHLY, CDR2 FYNNEI. The DNA for the CDR3 is TGTGCCATAGAGCTTTCCGGGACATCCTACGAGCAGTACTTC. It translates to CAIELSGTSYEQYF. The full variable domain, rest sourced from reference TRBV2 and TRBJ2-7, is EPEVTQTPSHQVTQMGQEVILRCVPISNHLYFYWYRQILGQKVEFLVSFYNNEISEKSEIFDDQFSVERPDGSNFTLKIRSTKLEDSAMYFCAIELSGTSYEQYFGPGTRLTVT.

The rearrangement links TRBV5-6 to TRBJ2-5; D may correspond to TRBD1 or TRBD2 (6 bases each). The V gene's germline CDR1 is SGHDT and CDR2 YYEEEE. Deletions cut 4 bases from V and 3 bases from J, with 13 bases between. CDR3 length equals 14 residues. Here the CDR3 DNA reads TGTGCCAGCAGCCTGGGGGGCAGAGAAGAGACCCAGTACTTC. Its translation: CASSLGGREETQYF.

The V gene is TRBV23-1, the J gene TRBJ2-5; no clear D gene. TRBV23-1 is known as an ORF, though its function is uncertain. This CDR3 is built from 15 residues. V was clipped by 0 bases and J by 1 base, with 9 bases between them. The CDR3 DNA reads TGCGCCAGCAGTCAATCCCCAGGCTCCCAAGAGACCCAGTACTTC. Protein sequence: CASSQSPGSQETQYF.

This clone has only one observation. At one end, the junction sequence differs from germline, possibly due to a read error. The chain links TRBV27 to TRBJ2-1, with 11 bases that match TRBD2. The CDR3 runs to 14 residues. The germline CDR1 and CDR2 sequences are MNHEY and SMNVEV (reference sequence). This CDR3 reads CATSPGLAANEQFF. The CDR3 coding sequence is TGTGCCACCAGTCCGGGACTAGCGGCAAATGAGCAGTTCTTC.